The T cell receptor (beta chain) under discussion was sequenced for a study of blood T cell repertoires in COVID-19. This CDR3 has 15 residues. The V end lost 0 bases, the J end lost 10 bases, and 15 bases lay between the germline ends. Germline loops: CDR1 MGHRA, CDR2 YSYEKL. The data were produced by immunoSEQ multiplex PCR, yet TCRdb's version contains in-frame clones alone and is incomplete. This repertoire shows more than 150,000 clones, approximately 80% found once; its top ten account for roughly 6.8%. Specimen: peripheral blood. This chain links TRBV4-1 with TRBJ1-4, with D maybe TRBD1 (5 bases). The TCR sequence derives from a human donor in a cohort sampled during active COVID-19. The chain's CDR3 is CASSQEGPGWRKLFF. The CDR3 coding sequence is TGCGCCAGCAGCCAAGAAGGGCCAGGGTGGAGAAAACTGTTTTTT.